These 31 T cell receptor beta chains originate from one sample sequenced in a study of neoadjuvant anti-PD-1 for oral cavity cancer. TCRdb keeps only in-frame clones here, not all; method: immunoSEQ multiplex PCR. The sample holds around 34,000 clones; about 83% are singletons and the top ten take 3.5%. Here the sequenced sample was PBMCs, taken before nivolumab (anti-PD-1) treatment. Receptors were obtained from a person between 35 and 79 years old with oral cavity squamous cell carcinoma.

V and J are TRBV10-3 and TRBJ2-3; D may match TRBD1 or TRBD2 (5 bases each). Germline V gives CDR1 ENHRY, CDR2 SYGVKD. This CDR3 is built from 15 residues. The V gene lost 2 bases and the J gene lost 3 bases, with 12 bases spanning the gap. CDR3 sequence: CAISEPRDGTDTQYF. CDR3 nucleotide sequence: TGTGCCATCAGTGAGCCTCGGGACGGGACAGATACGCAGTATTTT.

The chain couples TRBV28 to TRBJ2-3; 14 bases agree with TRBD2. CDR3 length: 15 amino acids. J gave up 9 bases and V 4 bases, and 6 bases lay outside the gene matches. The V gene's germline CDR1 is MDHEN and CDR2 SYDVKM. The CDR3 region is CASSSTSGGAETQYF. CDR3 DNA sequence: TGTGCCAGCAGTTCGACTAGCGGGGGGGCTGAAACGCAGTATTTT.

This chain connects TRBV27 to TRBJ1-5; D gene ambiguous. The CDR3 is made up of 14 amino acids. Germline CDR1 is MNHEY and CDR2 is SMNVEV (reference sequence). Deletions cut 6 bases from V and 4 bases from J, with 13 bases between. This chain's CDR3 is CASSRGPPNQPQHF. The DNA of the CDR3 is TGTGCCAGCAGCCGCGGGCCCCCGAATCAGCCCCAGCATTTT.

The chain couples TRBV15 to TRBJ2-3, with a tentative D call TRBD2 (6 bases). The CDR3 has 16 residues. Germline CDR1 LNHNV, CDR2 YYDKDF (reference sequence). The V gene lost 0 bases and the J gene lost 0 bases, with 10 bases spanning the gap. CDR3 DNA: TGTGCCACCAGCAGAGAAGGGACTCTAAGCACAGATACGCAGTATTTT. The encoded protein is CATSREGTLSTDTQYF.

The gene calls are TRBV6-1 and TRBJ1-2; no clear D. Trimming removed 7 bases at V and 4 bases at J, with 13 bases between. This CDR3 spans 13 amino acids. Germline CDR1 reads MNHNS; CDR2 reads SASEGT. CDR3 DNA: TGTGCCAGCAAGGCGGGAGGATTCTATGGCTACACCTTC. Amino acids: CASKAGGFYGYTF.

This sequence joins TRBV18 and TRBJ2-7; 9 bases fit TRBD1. The CDR3 is 16 amino acids. Trimming cost V 6 bases and J 6 bases; bases outside gene matches: 15. The germline CDR1 and CDR2 sequences are KGHSH and LQKENI. This CDR3 reads CASSFALTGGMGEQYF. In DNA form, the CDR3 reads TGTGCCAGCTCCTTTGCTCTGACAGGGGGAATGGGCGAGCAGTACTTC.

The chain employs TRBV5-1 and TRBJ2-1; 9 nucleotides agree with TRBD1. Germline V CDR1 and CDR2: SGHRS, YFSETQ. The CDR3 loop spans 15 amino acids. V gave up 3 bases and J gave up 7 bases; unmatched junction bases: 8. In nucleotides, the CDR3 is TGCGCCAGCAGCTCAAGCCGGGACAGGGTTAATGAGCAGTTCTTC. It is translated as CASSSSRDRVNEQFF.

The chain combines TRBV6-5 with TRBJ1-1; weak D call: TRBD1 (5 bases). This CDR3 is 14 amino acids long. Trimming removed 4 bases from V and 8 bases from J, with 17 bases in between. Germline CDR1 and CDR2: MNHEY and SVGAGI. CDR3 loop: CASSSNAGYSEAFF. Here the CDR3 DNA reads TGTGCCAGCAGTTCCAACGCAGGGTATTCCGAAGCTTTCTTT.

The chain combines TRBV6-1 with TRBJ1-2, with D uncertain. Trimming stripped 3 bases from V and 4 bases from J, with 12 bases between. From germline, CDR1 is MNHNS and CDR2 SASEGT. The CDR3 extends over 14 amino acids. This chain's CDR3 is CASSERTDGYGYTF. CDR3 nucleotides: TGTGCCAGCAGTGAGCGTACGGACGGCTATGGCTACACCTTC.

The chain is built from TRBV6-4 and TRBJ2-3, with 12 bases matching TRBD2. With 4 bases clipped from V and 4 bases from J, the junction kept 0 bases outside the gene matches. This CDR3 comprises 14 residues. Germline-derived CDR1 and CDR2 are MRHNA and SNTAGT. CDR3: CASSASGGADTQYF. CDR3 DNA sequence: TGTGCCAGCAGTGCTAGCGGGGGGGCAGATACGCAGTATTTT.

This sequence joins TRBV5-4 and TRBJ2-2; tentative D call: TRBD1 (6 bases). Trimming removed 3 bases from V and 4 bases from J, with 13 bases in between. Germline loops: CDR1 SGHNT, CDR2 YYREEE (reference sequence). This CDR3 is 15 amino acids long. The CDR3 coding sequence is TGTGCCAGCAGCTCTAAGGGGGACATCACCGGGGAGCTGTTTTTT. It translates to CASSSKGDITGELFF.

V is TRBV4-1 and J is TRBJ1-1; D is undetermined. Germline V lookup: CDR1 MGHRA, CDR2 YSYEKL. Trimming left V 1 base short and J 6 bases short, with 9 bases between. This CDR3 is built from 13 residues. The CDR3 protein is CASSQGPYAEAFF. The CDR3 nucleotides read TGCGCCAGCAGCCAAGGACCCTACGCTGAAGCTTTCTTT.

The J gene is TRBJ1-4, the V gene TRBV6-6; D perhaps matches TRBD1 (6 bases). V was cut by 6 bases and J by 8 bases, with 19 bases left in between. CDR1 MNHNY and CDR2 SVGAGI come from the germline V gene (reference sequence). The CDR3 spans 15 residues. CDR3 in DNA: TGTGCCAGCAGCCCTTTTAGGGGGGTCGAAGAAAAACTGTTTTTT. Its protein product is CASSPFRGVEEKLFF.

The chain employs TRBV6-5 and TRBJ1-3; 9 bases are a match to TRBD1. The J segment lost 9 bases and the V segment lost 6 bases, leaving 12 bases of the junction unmatched. The CDR3 has 15 residues. CDR1 and CDR2 (germline): MNHEY, SVGAGI. CDR3 protein: CASSRTGGRLSTIYF. The CDR3, as DNA: TGTGCCAGCAGCCGAACAGGGGGCAGGTTAAGCACCATATATTTT.

This rearrangement joins TRBV7-8 to TRBJ1-1; D gene ambiguous. The CDR3 contains 19 residues. Trimming removed 1 base at V and 2 bases at J, with 23 bases between. The germline CDR1 and CDR2 sequences are SGHVS and FQNEAQ. The CDR3 protein is CASSLETHRRVRPNTEAFF. CDR3 nucleotide sequence: TGTGCCAGCAGCTTAGAAACCCACCGAAGGGTGAGACCAAACACTGAAGCTTTCTTT. The full variable domain, its missing parts supplied by reference TRBV7-8 and TRBJ1-1, is GAGVSQSPRYKVAKRGQDVALRCDPISGHVSLFWYQQALGQGPEFLTYFQNEAQLDKSGLPSDRFFAERPEGSVSTLKIQRTQQEDSAVYLCASSLETHRRVRPNTEAFFGQGTRLTVV.

The V and J genes are TRBV2 and TRBJ2-1, with D maybe TRBD1 (5 bases). Trimming removed 6 bases from V and 0 bases from J, with 12 bases in between. Germline V CDR1 and CDR2: SNHLY, FYNNEI. CDR3 length: 15 amino acids. The CDR3 DNA follows: TGTGCCAGCAGCCCTCAGGGCATCTCCTACAATGAGCAGTTCTTC. It yields the protein CASSPQGISYNEQFF.

V gene TRBV9 combines with J gene TRBJ2-1; 14 bases agree with TRBD2. V lost 2 bases, J lost 4 bases, and 11 bases stayed unmatched. The CDR3 spans 19 residues. Germline assignment: CDR1 SGDLS and CDR2 YYNGEE. CDR3 DNA: TGTGCCAGCAGCGTGGGCGGACTAGCGGGGGGTCCAGCGTACAATGAGCAGTTCTTC. Its translation: CASSVGGLAGGPAYNEQFF.

A few counts support this clone. The genes are TRBV7-2 and TRBJ1-3; 7 nucleotides match TRBD1. Germline lookup yields CDR1 SGHTA and CDR2 FQGNSA. V lost 5 bases and J lost 7; bases outside the gene matches: 5. This CDR3 has 13 residues. CDR3 amino acids: CASSLTGWNTIYF. The DNA for the CDR3 is TGTGCCAGCAGCCTGACAGGGTGGAACACCATATATTTT.

The chain carries TRBV2 and TRBJ1-2, with 8 bases matching TRBD1. The J segment lost 7 bases and the V segment lost 6 bases, leaving 10 bases of the junction unmatched. Germline CDR1 SNHLY, CDR2 FYNNEI. The CDR3 is 14 residues long. CDR3 coding DNA: TGTGCCAGCAGGGGAGGACAGGGAAGGAGTGGCTACACCTTC. It translates to CASRGGQGRSGYTF.

This clone was recorded only once. CDR3 amino acids: CASSALQGAPAFF. The CDR3 region has the DNA TGTGCCAGCAGCGCATTACAGGGGGCGCCAGCTTTCTTT. The chain has TRBV7-9 and TRBJ1-1; 9 bases fit TRBD1. The V and J ends lost 5 bases and 10 bases, in that order; junction bases with no gene match: 8. Germline lookup yields CDR1 SEHNR and CDR2 FQNEAQ (reference sequence). This CDR3 spans 13 amino acids.

This chain uses TRBV7-2 with TRBJ2-3; 9 nucleotides line up with TRBD2. The junction had 13 bases not matched to a gene; V was cut back by 1 base and J by 8 bases. The CDR3 spans 17 residues. CDR1 is SGHTA, CDR2 FQGNSA, per germline. The CDR3 loop reads CASSLGGSGGSPGTQYF. CDR3 DNA sequence: TGTGCCAGCAGCTTAGGGGGTAGCGGGGGCTCTCCGGGTACGCAGTATTTT.

Note on this clone: The junction and the germline gene differ at one end; a read error may be behind it. The chain is built from TRBV7-9 and TRBJ2-4; no definite D call. CDR1 and CDR2 from the germline V gene are SEHNR and FQNEAQ (reference sequence). The length of the CDR3 is 13 residues. DNA for the CDR3: TGTGCCAGCAGCTTAGTCGGTGTGGCACCCGGGCTCTTC. It translates to CASSLVGVAPGLF.

The V and J genes are TRBV6-6 and TRBJ2-5; 7 positions match TRBD1. Germline loops: CDR1 MNHNY, CDR2 SVGAGI (reference sequence). Trimming at V came to 7 bases and at J to 2 bases, leaving 7 bases not matched to a gene. There are 14 residues in the CDR3. The CDR3 loop is CASNFDRVQETQYF. For the CDR3, the DNA is TGTGCCAGCAATTTCGACAGGGTGCAAGAGACCCAGTACTTC.

The CDR3 bases are TGTGCCAGCAGCGTAGCCCTGGACAGGGGAAGGGAGACCCAGTACTTC. Its translation is CASSVALDRGRETQYF. The gene calls are TRBV9 and TRBJ2-5, with 9 positions matching TRBD1. The CDR3 loop spans 16 amino acids. The V segment lost 0 bases and the J segment 5 bases; nucleotides outside the gene matches: 8. Germline V gene data show CDR1 as SGDLS and CDR2 as YYNGEE.

The rearrangement links TRBV11-2 to TRBJ2-3; 8 bases line up with TRBD2. CDR3 length: 18 amino acids. Trimming took 5 bases from V and 3 from J; bases not matched to a gene: 16. Germline lookup yields CDR1 SGHAT and CDR2 FQNNGV. The CDR3, as DNA: TGTGCCAGCAGCCCGCTGGAAGGGACTAGAGAAGATACAGATACGCAGTATTTT. Protein: CASSPLEGTREDTDTQYF.

This clone was detected only a few times. This sequence joins TRBV30 and TRBJ2-7, with D tentatively TRBD1 (6 bases). Trimming took off 1 base at V and 0 bases at J, with 16 bases between the two ends. The germline V gene encodes CDR1 GTSNPN and CDR2 SVGIG (reference sequence). CDR3 length: 16 amino acids. CDR3 residues: CAWSATGRGASYEQYF. CDR3 DNA sequence: TGTGCCTGGAGTGCCACAGGGCGAGGGGCCTCCTACGAGCAGTACTTC.

The chain recombines TRBV19 with TRBJ2-6; D is perhaps TRBD1 (6 bases). V was shortened by 9 bases and J by 0 bases, with 15 bases between the two germline ends. CDR1 is LNHDA, CDR2 SQIVND, per germline (reference sequence). The CDR3 spans 16 residues. CDR3 in amino acids: CARTGTFPSGANVLTF. CDR3 DNA sequence: TGTGCCAGAACCGGGACATTCCCCTCTGGGGCCAACGTCCTGACTTTC.

A single count supports this clone. The chain is built from TRBV11-2 and TRBJ1-6; 7 nucleotides agree with TRBD1. Germline CDR1 reads SGHAT; CDR2 reads FQNNGV. This CDR3 is built from 16 residues. V shed 5 bases, J shed 7 bases, and the junction held 11 bases outside the gene matches. The CDR3 DNA reads as TGTGCCAGCAGCCCCGGACAGGAGGGGTACAATTCACCCCTCCACTTT. Translated, it gives CASSPGQEGYNSPLHF. The full variable domain, with the rest looked up from reference TRBV11-2 and TRBJ1-6, is EAGVAQSPRYKIIEKRQSVAFWCNPISGHATLYWYQQILGQGPKLLIQFQNNGVVDDSQLPKDRFSAERLKGVDSTLKIQPAKLEDSAVYLCASSPGQEGYNSPLHFGNGTRLTVT.

The table lists this clone with a few counts. The V and J genes are TRBV6-5 and TRBJ1-1, with no clear D. In germline, CDR1 is MNHEY, CDR2 SVGAGI. Trimming left V 6 bases short and J 2 bases short, with 13 bases between. The CDR3 loop spans 14 amino acids. For the CDR3, the DNA is TGTGCCAGCAGGTGGGGAGGACCCAACACTGAAGCTTTCTTT. It translates to CASRWGGPNTEAFF.

CDR3 coding DNA: TGTGCCAGTAGTCCGGGGACAGGGACGGAAAAACTGTTTTTT. This codes for CASSPGTGTEKLFF. V and J are TRBV19 and TRBJ1-4; TRBD1 matches 9 bases. This CDR3 has 14 amino acids. The ends lost 5 bases at V and 8 bases at J; junction bases unmatched: 6. Germline loops: CDR1 LNHDA, CDR2 SQIVND (reference sequence).

The chain links TRBV6-5 to TRBJ1-2; TRBD1 matches at 7 bases. Germline V gene sequence: CDR1 MNHEY, CDR2 SVGAGI. The CDR3 loop spans 15 amino acids. Trimming at V came to 4 bases and at J to 3 bases, leaving 8 bases not matched to a gene. CDR3: CASSSLGTDHYGYTF. As DNA, the CDR3 is TGTGCCAGCAGTTCCTTAGGGACAGACCACTATGGCTACACCTTC.